One sample yielded the 25 T cell receptor beta chains listed below, sequenced in a study of blood T cell repertoires in COVID-19. Sequencing used immunoSEQ multiplex PCR; TCRdb keeps in-frame clones, though not all of them. The sample has roughly 190,000 clones, around 87% seen once. Sequenced: PBMCs or T cells enriched from blood (not recorded which). These receptors were obtained from a woman in her 30s who had recovered from COVID-19.

The rearrangement joins TRBV2 to TRBJ2-5; the match to TRBD2 covers 13 bases. Trimming removed 4 bases from V and 2 bases from J; junction bases left unmatched: 4. The CDR3 covers 16 residues. Germline lookup yields CDR1 SNHLY and CDR2 FYNNEI. Here the CDR3 reads CASSVRTSGGQETQYF. The CDR3 bases are TGTGCCAGCAGTGTTCGGACTAGCGGGGGTCAAGAGACCCAGTACTTC.

The chain joins TRBV24-1 to TRBJ1-1, with a tentative D call TRBD1 (5 bases). Trimming cost V 5 bases and J 2 bases, with 14 bases left between them. The CDR3 sequence is 15 residues long. Germline V gives CDR1 KGHDR, CDR2 SFDVKD. CDR3 amino acids: CATSAQVGGNTEAFF. CDR3 coding DNA: TGTGCCACCAGTGCCCAGGTCGGGGGAAACACTGAAGCTTTCTTT.

The chain employs TRBV12-3 or TRBV12-4 and TRBJ1-2; 7 bases are shared with TRBD1. The CDR3 loop spans 13 amino acids. The ends lost 5 bases at V and 7 bases at J; junction bases unmatched: 7. In nucleotides, the CDR3 is TGTGCCAGCAGTCGCCGACAGGGCTCTGGCTACACCTTC. It translates to CASSRRQGSGYTF.

J is TRBJ1-1 and V is TRBV9; D unclear. V lost 0 bases to trimming and J lost 7 bases, with 7 bases between them. This CDR3 spans 12 amino acids. Germline V gives CDR1 SGDLS, CDR2 YYNGEE. The CDR3 DNA is TGTGCCAGCAGCGTAGACAGTAATGAAGCTTTCTTT. Translating gives CASSVDSNEAFF.

CDR3 loop: CASSRTGPGAEAFF. Written as DNA, the CDR3 is TGTGCCAGTAGTCGGACGGGGCCGGGAGCTGAAGCTTTCTTT. V gene TRBV19 combines with J gene TRBJ1-1; possibly TRBD1 for D (5 bases). This CDR3 contains 14 residues. Germline-derived CDR1 and CDR2 are LNHDA and SQIVND (reference sequence). Trimming removed 5 bases from V and 6 bases from J, with 16 bases in between.

V gene TRBV2 combines with J gene TRBJ2-3; the match to TRBD2 covers 8 bases. Germline V gene sequence: CDR1 SNHLY, CDR2 FYNNEI. The V gene end was trimmed by 5 bases and the J gene end by 6 bases; junction bases not matched to a gene: 10. The CDR3 is 15 amino acids. Here the CDR3 DNA reads TGTGCCAGCAGTCGGTTGACTAGCGTAACCGATACGCAGTATTTT. As protein: CASSRLTSVTDTQYF.

This clone has only one observation. The chain links TRBV11-2 to TRBJ1-1; D remains unclear. CDR3 length equals 14 residues. Germline-derived CDR1 and CDR2 are SGHAT and FQNNGV. V was shortened by 3 bases and J by 4 bases, with 12 bases between the two germline ends. The CDR3 here is CASSLSLPGTEAFF. In DNA form, the CDR3 reads TGTGCCAGCAGCTTGAGTCTCCCAGGCACTGAAGCTTTCTTT.

The V gene is TRBV11-2, the J gene TRBJ1-5, with D possibly being TRBD1 (5 bases). V lost 4 bases to trimming and J lost 5 bases, with 18 bases between them. The CDR3 covers 16 residues. Germline lookup yields CDR1 SGHAT and CDR2 FQNNGV. The CDR3 here is CASSSGRGKVDQPQHF. For the CDR3, the DNA is TGTGCCAGCAGCTCGGGGAGGGGAAAAGTGGATCAGCCCCAGCATTTT.

The genes are TRBV11-3 and TRBJ2-1, with D possibly being TRBD1 (6 bases). The CDR3 length is 14 residues. CDR1 and CDR2 (germline): SGHNT, YENEEA. V shed 7 bases and J shed 7 bases, with 17 bases lying between them. CDR3 sequence (DNA): TGTGCCAGCAAAGGACAGTTATCCGGTAATGAGCAGTTCTTC. Amino acids: CASKGQLSGNEQFF.

The chain employs TRBV5-6 and TRBJ1-2, with D perhaps matching TRBD1 (6 bases). Germline CDR1 reads SGHDT; CDR2 reads YYEEEE. V was trimmed by 5 bases and J by 0 bases, leaving 11 bases between them. The length of the CDR3 is 14 residues. CDR3: CASRLRDTNYGYTF. CDR3 DNA: TGTGCCAGCAGGCTGAGGGACACTAACTATGGCTACACCTTC.

The rearrangement joins TRBV7-3 to TRBJ2-1, with D uncertain. The germline V gene encodes CDR1 SGHTA and CDR2 FQGTGA. The CDR3 runs to 14 residues. The V end was cut by 4 bases, the J end by 2 bases, with 9 bases between. CDR3 sequence (DNA): TGTGCCAGCAGCTCCACCTCGGCCTACAATGAGCAGTTCTTC. This codes for CASSSTSAYNEQFF.

V gene TRBV19 combines with J gene TRBJ1-2, with 10 bases identical to TRBD1. The V gene end was trimmed by 6 bases and the J gene end by 8 bases; junction bases not matched to a gene: 6. Germline V lookup: CDR1 LNHDA, CDR2 SQIVND (reference sequence). CDR3 length: 13 residues. DNA for the CDR3: TGTGCCAGTAGCCCTAGGGACAGGGGCGGCTACACCTTC. Its protein is CASSPRDRGGYTF.

This chain links TRBV3-1 (or the pseudogene TRBV3-2) with TRBJ2-1, with TRBD2 as a possible D gene (7 bases). This CDR3 has 14 residues. The germline V and J ends were trimmed by 4 bases and 8 bases, with 15 bases remaining between them. The germline gives CDR1 LGHDT, CDR2 YNNKEL (reference sequence). In DNA, the CDR3 is TGTGCCAGCAGCCTGCGGGGGCCCAAGGATGAGCAGTTCTTC. This translates into CASSLRGPKDEQFF.

The V gene is TRBV15, the J gene TRBJ2-3, with TRBD2 as a possible D gene (5 bases). Germline CDR1 LNHNV, CDR2 YYDKDF (reference sequence). The V end was cut by 1 base, the J end by 1 base, with 12 bases between. The CDR3 length is 16 residues. As DNA, the CDR3 is TGTGCCACCAGCAGAGGGACTGCTCAGGGCACAGATACGCAGTATTTT. Encoded protein: CATSRGTAQGTDTQYF.

This clone has a single count. V is TRBV5-1 and J is TRBJ1-6; D gene ambiguous. Per the germline V gene, CDR1 is SGHRS and CDR2 is YFSETQ. V was shortened by 4 bases and J by 5 bases, with 10 bases between the two germline ends. The CDR3 sequence is 14 residues long. CDR3 sequence: CASSTDGNNSPLHF. Written as DNA, the CDR3 is TGCGCCAGCAGCACGGACGGGAATAATTCACCCCTCCACTTT.

The CDR3, as DNA: TGTGCCAGCAGCTTACGGTATTCCGTCTACGAGCAGTACTTC. This codes for CASSLRYSVYEQYF. The V and J genes are TRBV13 and TRBJ2-7; D unclear. The CDR3 loop spans 14 amino acids. The germline V gene has CDR1 PRHDT and CDR2 FYEKMQ (reference sequence). V was trimmed by 2 bases and J by 3 bases, leaving 11 bases between them.

This chain joins TRBV30 and TRBJ1-1; D ambiguous. Germline V lookup: CDR1 GTSNPN, CDR2 SVGIG (reference sequence). The V end was cut by 3 bases, the J end by 0 bases, with 11 bases between. The CDR3 runs to 14 residues. CDR3 residues: CAWSSGNMNTEAFF. CDR3 nucleotide sequence: TGTGCCTGGAGCTCGGGAAACATGAACACTGAAGCTTTCTTT.

This clone came up once. The CDR3 nucleotides read TGTGCCAGCAGTTACTCTGGACATACCACTGAAGCTTTCTTT. Residues: CASSYSGHTTEAFF. This chain connects TRBV6-5 to TRBJ1-1, with a weak D call TRBD1 (5 bases). Germline V gene lookup returns CDR1 MNHEY and CDR2 SVGAGI. The CDR3 sequence is 14 residues long. V lost 0 bases to trimming and J lost 4 bases, with 9 bases between them.

The sample holds one count of this clone. The V call is TRBV27, the J call TRBJ1-2; 9 bases line up with TRBD1. Germline assignment: CDR1 MNHEY and CDR2 SMNVEV (reference sequence). The CDR3 length is 16 residues. Trimming took 5 bases from V and 3 from J; bases not matched to a gene: 10. CDR3 coding DNA: TGTGCCAGCAGTCCACTAGGGTGGGACAGGGACTATGGCTACACCTTC. This sequence encodes CASSPLGWDRDYGYTF.

The CDR3 loop reads CASSRPTGENTEAFF. In DNA, the CDR3 is TGTGCCAGCAGCCGCCCCACGGGGGAGAACACTGAAGCTTTCTTT. The chain uses TRBV6-2 or TRBV6-3 and TRBJ1-1, with D maybe TRBD1 (5 bases). V lost 6 bases to trimming and J lost 1 base, with 15 bases between them. The CDR3 has 15 amino acids. The germline gives CDR1 MNHEY, CDR2 SVGEGT.

The genes are TRBV6-1 and TRBJ1-2, with TRBD1 as a possible D gene (6 bases). CDR1 MNHNS and CDR2 SASEGT come from the germline V gene. V gave up 2 bases and J gave up 2 bases, with 9 bases separating them. The CDR3 runs to 14 residues. The CDR3 sequence: CASSEYTGNYGYTF. DNA of the CDR3: TGTGCCAGCAGTGAATACACAGGGAACTATGGCTACACCTTC.

This chain uses TRBV3-1 (or the pseudogene TRBV3-2) with TRBJ1-3; 7 bases align to TRBD1. CDR1 is LGHDT and CDR2 is YNNKEL in the germline V gene (reference sequence). This CDR3 is 15 amino acids long. V lost 7 bases, J lost 0 bases, and 6 bases stayed unmatched. The CDR3 bases are TGTGCCAGCACGAACCGGGACAGCTCTGGAAACACCATATATTTT. The encoded protein is CASTNRDSSGNTIYF.

The V gene is TRBV24-1, the J gene TRBJ2-3; 8 nucleotides agree with TRBD2. The J segment lost 0 bases and the V segment lost 7 bases, leaving 11 bases of the junction unmatched. Germline values: CDR1 KGHDR, CDR2 SFDVKD. This CDR3 region has 17 residues. This CDR3 is CATRAGERVRSTDTQYF. Written as DNA, the CDR3 is TGTGCCACCAGAGCGGGAGAACGGGTCCGAAGCACAGATACGCAGTATTTT.

The gene calls are TRBV27 and TRBJ1-2, with 9 bases fitting TRBD1. CDR3 length equals 15 residues. With V trimmed by 4 bases and J by 6 bases, 9 bases remained unmatched. Germline V gene data show CDR1 as MNHEY and CDR2 as SMNVEV (reference sequence). The CDR3 DNA reads TGTGCCAGCAGTTCATCCGGGACAGGGTGGAATGGCTACACCTTC. It yields the protein CASSSSGTGWNGYTF.

The rearrangement uses TRBV6-5 and TRBJ1-1; 7 bases align to TRBD1. Looked up from germline, CDR1 is MNHEY and CDR2 is SVGAGI. V lost 6 bases and J lost 4; bases outside the gene matches: 5. The CDR3 sequence is 13 residues long. In DNA form, the CDR3 reads TGTGCCAGCAGCCCACAGGGGACCACTGAAGCTTTCTTT. Amino acids: CASSPQGTTEAFF.